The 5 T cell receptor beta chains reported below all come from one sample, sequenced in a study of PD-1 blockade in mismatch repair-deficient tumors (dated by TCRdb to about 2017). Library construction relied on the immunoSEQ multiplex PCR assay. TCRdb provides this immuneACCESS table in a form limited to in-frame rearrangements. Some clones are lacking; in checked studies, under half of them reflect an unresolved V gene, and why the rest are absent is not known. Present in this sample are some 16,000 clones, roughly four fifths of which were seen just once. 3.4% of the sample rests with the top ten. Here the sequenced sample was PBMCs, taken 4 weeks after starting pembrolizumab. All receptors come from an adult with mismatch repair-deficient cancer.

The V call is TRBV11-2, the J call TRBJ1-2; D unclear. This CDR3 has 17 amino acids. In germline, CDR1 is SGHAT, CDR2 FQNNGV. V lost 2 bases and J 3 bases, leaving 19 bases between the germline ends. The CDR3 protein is CASSLSPYPTTYYGYTF. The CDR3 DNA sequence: TGTGCCAGCAGCTTATCCCCCTACCCGACAACCTACTATGGCTACACCTTC.

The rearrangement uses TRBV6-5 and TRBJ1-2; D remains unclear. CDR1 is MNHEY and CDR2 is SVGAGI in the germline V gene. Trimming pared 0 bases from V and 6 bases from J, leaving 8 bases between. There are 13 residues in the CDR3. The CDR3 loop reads CASSYSGQDGYTF. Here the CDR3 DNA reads TGTGCCAGCAGTTACTCGGGTCAGGATGGCTACACCTTC.

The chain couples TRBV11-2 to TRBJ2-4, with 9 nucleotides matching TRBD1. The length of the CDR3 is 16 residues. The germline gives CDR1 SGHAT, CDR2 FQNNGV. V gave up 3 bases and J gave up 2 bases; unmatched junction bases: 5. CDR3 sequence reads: CASSFLDRGSKNIQYF. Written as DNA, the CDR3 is TGTGCCAGCAGCTTCCTGGACAGGGGTTCCAAAAACATTCAGTACTTC.

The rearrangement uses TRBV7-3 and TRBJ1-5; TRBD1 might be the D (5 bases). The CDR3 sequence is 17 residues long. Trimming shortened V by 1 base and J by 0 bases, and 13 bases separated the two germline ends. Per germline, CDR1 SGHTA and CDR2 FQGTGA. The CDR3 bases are TGTGCCAGCAGCTTAAGTACGGGGGGAGGTAGCAATCAGCCCCAGCATTTT. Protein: CASSLSTGGGSNQPQHF.

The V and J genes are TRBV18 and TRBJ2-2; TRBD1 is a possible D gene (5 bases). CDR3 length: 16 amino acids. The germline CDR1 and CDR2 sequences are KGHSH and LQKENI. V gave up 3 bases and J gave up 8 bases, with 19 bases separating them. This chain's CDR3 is CASSPNTGPSGGELFF. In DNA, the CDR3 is TGTGCCAGCTCACCCAATACAGGCCCCAGTGGAGGGGAGCTGTTTTTT. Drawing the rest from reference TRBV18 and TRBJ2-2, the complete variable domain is NAGVMQNPRHLVRRRGQEARLRCSPMKGHSHVYWYRQLPEEGLKFMVYLQKENIIDESGMPKERFSAEFPKEGPSILRIQQVVRGDSAAYFCASSPNTGPSGGELFFGEGSRLTVL.